What follows are 22 T cell receptor beta chains derived from one specimen sequenced in a study of blood T cells in healthy people across ages. The second PCR ran roughly 6 to 11 cycles with a sample-barcoded 5' primer and J-beta primers. TCRdb recomputed calls from the 5' RACE reads with MiXCR, one row per CDR3 protein. The data hold 750,000 to 950,000 distinct CDR3 sequences, with under 30% observed a single time. The same specimen was also included in a second study, on T cells of mothers and their children.

The sample comprised blood. Every receptor here comes from a boy between 10 and 17 years old in good health.

The chain uses TRBV2 and TRBJ2-7, with 9 bases matching TRBD1. The CDR3 is made up of 16 amino acids. J was trimmed by 4 bases and V by 5 bases; bases with no gene match: 12. Germline V gene sequence: CDR1 SNHLY, CDR2 FYNNEI. The chain's CDR3 is CASSRDGTGYLYEQYF. CDR3 in DNA: TGTGCCAGCAGTCGGGACGGGACAGGGTATTTGTACGAGCAGTACTTC.

Regarding this clonotype: The junction departs from the called germline gene at one end, perhaps through a read error. CDR3 nucleotides: TGTGCCGGCAGCGCCGGACTCCTAAAAACCTTC. Protein: CAGSAGLLKTF. This rearrangement joins TRBV7-2 to TRBJ2-7, with D perhaps TRBD2 (5 bases). The CDR3 extends over 11 amino acids. The germline CDR1 and CDR2 sequences are SGHTA and FQGNSA.

The chain carries TRBV28 and TRBJ2-1; 10 bases align to TRBD2. The germline V gene has CDR1 MDHEN and CDR2 SYDVKM. The V and J ends lost 4 bases and 2 bases, in that order; junction bases with no gene match: 2. The CDR3 loop spans 15 amino acids. The CDR3 nucleotides read TGTGCCAGCAGTTATCTAGCGGGGGCCTACAATGAGCAGTTCTTC. It encodes CASSYLAGAYNEQFF.

The gene calls are TRBV7-2 and TRBJ2-7; 12 bases agree with TRBD1. The CDR3 sequence is 15 residues long. Trimming cost V 6 bases and J 4 bases; bases outside gene matches: 7. Germline V gene lookup returns CDR1 SGHTA and CDR2 FQGNSA. Here the CDR3 reads CASRGGQGAWYEQYF. CDR3 DNA: TGTGCCAGCAGGGGGGGACAGGGGGCTTGGTACGAGCAGTACTTC.

The J gene is TRBJ2-3, the V gene TRBV5-1, with D uncertain. V lost 1 base to trimming and J lost 0 bases, with 9 bases between them. CDR1 is SGHRS and CDR2 is YFSETQ in the germline V gene. This CDR3 has 15 residues. Here the CDR3 DNA reads TGCGCCAGCAGCTTGCTATACTCTAGCACAGATACGCAGTATTTT. It specifies CASSLLYSSTDTQYF.

V and J are TRBV14 and TRBJ2-1; TRBD2 matches 10 bases. This CDR3 is built from 16 residues. Germline trimming cut 4 bases from V and 0 bases from J; bases unmatched to any gene: 3. Germline CDR1 SGHDN, CDR2 FVKESK. As DNA, the CDR3 is TGTGCCAGCAGCCCCCGACTAGCGGGCTCCTACAATGAGCAGTTCTTC. It translates to CASSPRLAGSYNEQFF. The full variable domain, rest sourced from reference TRBV14 and TRBJ2-1, is EAGVTQFPSHSVIEKGQTVTLRCDPISGHDNLYWYRRVMGKEIKFLLHFVKESKQDESGMPNNRFLAERTGGTYSTLKVQPAELEDSGVYFCASSPRLAGSYNEQFFGPGTRLTVL.

V gene TRBV6-5 combines with J gene TRBJ2-1, with TRBD2 as a possible D gene (6 bases). CDR1 and CDR2 from the germline V gene are MNHEY and SVGAGI. V lost 4 bases, J lost 0 bases, and 22 bases lay in between. The CDR3 has 19 amino acids. The CDR3 protein is CASSSLVGGAASSYNEQFF. The CDR3 nucleotides read TGTGCCAGCAGTTCCCTCGTCGGGGGAGCGGCGAGCTCCTACAATGAGCAGTTCTTC.

In its sample, this clonotype was seen a few times. The chain is built from TRBV2 and TRBJ2-7, with D perhaps matching TRBD1 or TRBD2 (5 bases each). V was clipped by 7 bases and J by 1 base, with 14 bases between them. Germline loops: CDR1 SNHLY, CDR2 FYNNEI. The CDR3 is 14 residues long. The DNA of the CDR3 is TGTGCCAGCACTGAGGGGCGGCAATCCTACGAGCAGTACTTC. Translating gives CASTEGRQSYEQYF.

This clonotype has only a few counts. J is TRBJ1-5 and V is TRBV24-1, with TRBD1 identical over 9 bases. This CDR3 comprises 15 residues. J was trimmed by 0 bases and V by 4 bases; bases with no gene match: 0. The germline CDR1 and CDR2 sequences are KGHDR and SFDVKD. Written as DNA, the CDR3 is TGTGCCACCAGTGAGGGACAGGGTAGCAATCAGCCCCAGCATTTT. Translated, it gives CATSEGQGSNQPQHF.

The J gene is TRBJ1-1, the V gene TRBV10-3; the D gene is possibly TRBD1 (6 bases). This CDR3 is built from 13 residues. CDR1 ENHRY and CDR2 SYGVKD come from the germline V gene. Trimming pared 5 bases from V and 0 bases from J, leaving 7 bases between. CDR3 residues: CAISRDMNTEAFF. The DNA for the CDR3 is TGTGCCATCAGTCGGGACATGAACACTGAAGCTTTCTTT.

V is TRBV28 and J is TRBJ1-2; 8 nucleotides agree with TRBD1. Per the germline V gene, CDR1 is MDHEN and CDR2 is SYDVKM. There are 15 residues in the CDR3. J was trimmed by 3 bases and V by 4 bases; bases with no gene match: 7. The CDR3 bases are TGTGCCAGCAGTTCCATGGAGACAGGGGACTATGGCTACACCTTC. Translation: CASSSMETGDYGYTF.

This clonotype has only a few counts. The V call is TRBV12-3 or TRBV12-4, the J call TRBJ2-1; 9 bases align to TRBD1. Near its end, the DNA agrees better with TRBJ2-7, so the J call may be wrong. The CDR3 loop spans 12 amino acids. CDR3 sequence (DNA): TGTGCCAGCAGGGGACAGGGAGGGGAGCAGTACTTC. Its translation is CASRGQGGEQYF.

As concerns this clonotype: A read error is possible here, since a much larger clone lies one base away. V and J are TRBV6-2 or TRBV6-3 and TRBJ1-2; 7 bases are a match to TRBD1. This CDR3 region has 15 residues. Germline V gene sequence: CDR1 MNHEY, CDR2 SVGEGT. This CDR3 reads CASSPWDRSPYDYTF. CDR3 DNA sequence: TGTGCCAGCAGCCCCTGGGACAGATCACCCTATGACTACACCTTC.

This clonotype has just a few counts. This chain connects TRBV2 to TRBJ2-5; 10 positions agree with TRBD1. The last part of the DNA fits TRBJ2-7 better; the J call may be wrong. The CDR3 covers 13 residues. The V gene's germline CDR1 is SNHLY and CDR2 FYNNEI. CDR3 amino acids: CASTGTGVFEQYF. The DNA of the CDR3 is TGTGCCAGCACCGGGACAGGGGTTTTCGAGCAGTACTTC.

This clonotype was seen only a few times. At one end, the junction sequence differs from germline, possibly due to a read error. The chain's CDR3 is CSAPQPRRQSYSEQFF. The CDR3 nucleotides read TGCAGTGCCCCCCAACCTAGGCGACAGTCCTACAGTGAGCAGTTCTTC. V gene TRBV20-1 combines with J gene TRBJ2-5, with D tentatively TRBD1 (5 bases). The J call may be faulty, since TRBJ2-1 better matches the DNA end. Germline lookup yields CDR1 DFQATT and CDR2 SNEGSKA (reference sequence). The CDR3 runs 16 residues.

This clonotype came up a few times. The gene calls are TRBV10-3 and TRBJ1-5, with 9 bases identical to TRBD1. Trimming removed 10 bases from V and 3 bases from J; junction bases left unmatched: 4. The length of the CDR3 is 13 residues. CDR1 and CDR2 (germline): ENHRY, SYGVKD. This chain's CDR3 is CATWTGDNQPQHF. For the CDR3, the DNA is TGTGCCACCTGGACAGGGGACAATCAGCCCCAGCATTTT.

This clonotype appeared a few times. The J gene is TRBJ2-7, the V gene TRBV13; 7 nucleotides match TRBD1. The end of the DNA fits TRBJ2-1 better, so the J call may be wrong. Germline CDR1 is PRHDT and CDR2 is FYEKMQ (reference sequence). The CDR3 length is 13 residues. CDR3 loop: CASRTGQNNEQFF. The CDR3 DNA sequence: TGTGCCAGCAGAACGGGACAGAACAATGAGCAGTTCTTC.

This clonotype was observed a few times. CDR3 coding DNA: TGCAGTGCTAGTCGACAGGGGTTAAAACCTGAAGCTTTCTTT. Amino acid sequence: CSASRQGLKPEAFF. The chain recombines TRBV20-1 with TRBJ1-1; 8 bases are a match to TRBD1. Germline V gives CDR1 DFQATT, CDR2 SNEGSKA (reference sequence). The V segment lost 3 bases and the J segment 6 bases; nucleotides outside the gene matches: 9. CDR3 length equals 14 residues.

This chain links TRBV5-5 with TRBJ1-1, with 7 bases fitting TRBD1. V lost 1 base to trimming and J lost 2 bases; unmatched junction nucleotides: 14. This CDR3 comprises 18 residues. Germline V lookup: CDR1 SGHKS, CDR2 YYEKEE (reference sequence). The CDR3 loop reads CASSLTLPAGGRNTEAFF. CDR3 DNA sequence: TGTGCCAGCAGCTTGACCCTCCCGGCAGGGGGAAGAAACACTGAAGCTTTCTTT.

This clonotype was seen only a few times. This chain connects TRBV5-6 to TRBJ2-2, with D possibly being TRBD1 or TRBD2 (6 bases each). The germline V gene encodes CDR1 SGHDT and CDR2 YYEEEE. V was clipped by 2 bases and J by 2 bases, with 16 bases between them. The CDR3 is made up of 17 amino acids. The CDR3 DNA follows: TGTGCCAGCAGCTTAGGCGAGGGGGGCTTAAACACCGGGGAGCTGTTTTTT. It yields the protein CASSLGEGGLNTGELFF.

The rearrangement links TRBV12-3 or TRBV12-4 to TRBJ2-1; possibly TRBD1 for D (5 bases). The CDR3 has 16 residues. The V end was cut by 7 bases, the J end by 0 bases, with 16 bases between. CDR3: CASNWGRRSSYNEQFF. Here the CDR3 DNA reads TGTGCCAGCAATTGGGGCAGGAGAAGCTCCTACAATGAGCAGTTCTTC.

Concerning this clonotype itself: A read error may account for a junction end that differs from germline. The chain couples TRBV7-8 to TRBJ2-5, with 9 positions matching TRBD2. CDR3 length: 14 amino acids. Germline V lookup: CDR1 SGHVS, CDR2 FQNEAQ. CDR3 nucleotides: TGTGCCGGCAGCCCTAGCGGGGTCCAAGAGACCCAGTACTTC. This encodes CAGSPSGVQETQYF.